These 20 T cell receptor beta chains share one sample of origin, sequenced in a study of blood T cell repertoires in COVID-19. Sequenced by immunoSEQ multiplex PCR; TCRdb stores in-frame clones only, minus some. Here the sample spans 200,000 to 250,000 clones, about 80% being singletons. The sequenced material came from PBMCs or T cells enriched from blood (not recorded which). All receptors derive from a woman aged 40-49 years with acute COVID-19.

The gene calls are TRBV2 and TRBJ1-3, with D hard to call. The V and J ends lost 11 bases and 9 bases respectively, with 14 bases between them. This CDR3 is 11 amino acids long. Germline V gene data show CDR1 as SNHLY and CDR2 as FYNNEI. The CDR3 DNA sequence: TGTGCCGGTAGCAGTTCGGGCACCATATATTTT. It specifies CAGSSSGTIYF. The full variable domain, in which reference TRBV2 and TRBJ1-3 provide the parts outside the CDR3, is EPEVTQTPSHQVTQMGQEVILRCVPISNHLYFYWYRQILGQKVEFLVSFYNNEISEKSEIFDDQFSVERPDGSNFTLKIRSTKLEDSAMYFCAGSSSGTIYFGEGSWLTVV.

This clone was observed a few times. The chain carries TRBV5-1 and TRBJ2-2, with 7 bases lining up with TRBD1. V was clipped by 5 bases and J by 1 base; unmatched bases: 11. This CDR3 has 17 amino acids. Germline V lookup: CDR1 SGHRS, CDR2 YFSETQ. The CDR3 sequence: CASRPGGAGRNTGELFF. Written as DNA, the CDR3 is TGCGCCAGCAGACCAGGGGGAGCAGGGAGGAACACCGGGGAGCTGTTTTTT.

The rearrangement uses TRBV27 and TRBJ1-2; weak D call: TRBD1 (6 bases). The V gene's germline CDR1 is MNHEY and CDR2 SMNVEV (reference sequence). This CDR3 region has 13 residues. Deletions cut 6 bases from V and 4 bases from J, with 12 bases between. The CDR3 loop reads CASRQGGFYGYTF. CDR3 DNA sequence: TGTGCCAGCAGACAGGGCGGGTTCTATGGCTACACCTTC.

This chain joins TRBV11-2 and TRBJ2-7, with 9 bases that match TRBD2. J lost 3 bases, V lost 1 base, and 10 bases had no gene match. The CDR3 is 17 residues long. In germline, CDR1 is SGHAT, CDR2 FQNNGV. The CDR3 is CASSLVLASGMIYEQYF. The CDR3 nucleotides are TGTGCCAGCAGCTTAGTACTCGCTAGCGGGATGATCTACGAGCAGTACTTC.

The chain combines TRBV7-9 with TRBJ1-2; no clear D. V shed 5 bases and J shed 4 bases, with 14 bases lying between them. From germline, CDR1 is SEHNR and CDR2 FQNEAQ (reference sequence). The CDR3 is 14 residues long. The CDR3 loop reads CASSPRVGSYGYTF. Written as DNA, the CDR3 is TGTGCCAGCAGCCCCCGGGTCGGATCCTATGGCTACACCTTC.

This chain uses TRBV7-9 with TRBJ2-3, with a tentative D call TRBD1 (5 bases). Germline-derived CDR1 and CDR2 are SEHNR and FQNEAQ (reference sequence). The V end lost 2 bases, the J end lost 10 bases, and 10 bases lay between the germline ends. The CDR3 contains 12 residues. DNA for the CDR3: TGTGCCAGCAGCTTATTTCAGGGTCCGCAGTATTTT. Its protein product is CASSLFQGPQYF.

V gene TRBV21-1 combines with J gene TRBJ2-7; the DNA was not compared with TRBD1, the D call given in the table. TRBV21-1 is a pseudogene. The CDR3 covers 19 residues. This CDR3 reads CASSKGPGTEGGGGYEQYF. The DNA for the CDR3 is TGTGCCAGCAGCAAAGGACCCGGGACAGAAGGAGGCGGCGGCTACGAGCAGTACTTC.

V and J are TRBV20-1 and TRBJ2-5, with a weak D call TRBD1 (6 bases). V lost 5 bases to trimming and J lost 5 bases, with 9 bases between them. Per the germline V gene, CDR1 is DFQATT and CDR2 is SNEGSKA (reference sequence). The CDR3 totals 11 residues. The CDR3 spells CSADRGETQYF. The DNA for the CDR3 is TGCAGTGCTGATAGGGGGGAGACCCAGTACTTC.

As DNA, the CDR3 is TGCGCCAGCAGCTTGGAGTGGGGACAGGGGAGCTACACCTTC. This sequence encodes CASSLEWGQGSYTF. V gene TRBV5-1 combines with J gene TRBJ1-2; 10 nucleotides match TRBD1. CDR1 and CDR2 from the germline V gene are SGHRS and YFSETQ. V shed 0 bases, J shed 9 bases, and the junction held 5 bases outside the gene matches. There are 14 residues in the CDR3.

This chain uses TRBV12-3 or TRBV12-4 with TRBJ2-3; D is ambiguous. This CDR3 contains 12 residues. Deletions cut 5 bases from V and 2 bases from J, with 5 bases between. The CDR3, as DNA: TGTGCCAGCAGTCCTTCCACAGATACGCAGTATTTT. Amino acid sequence: CASSPSTDTQYF.

The V and J genes are TRBV6-6 and TRBJ2-7; TRBD1 agrees at 10 bases. The junction had 16 bases not matched to a gene; V was cut back by 5 bases and J by 6 bases. The germline V gene has CDR1 MNHNY and CDR2 SVGAGI (reference sequence). The CDR3 loop spans 17 amino acids. The CDR3 nucleotides read TGTGCCAGCAGTCCTTCCTCTTGGGACAGGGGATCAAGCGAGCAGTACTTC. It encodes CASSPSSWDRGSSEQYF.

The rearrangement uses TRBV11-2 and TRBJ1-1, with D perhaps TRBD1 (5 bases). The V gene lost 8 bases and the J gene lost 0 bases, with 10 bases spanning the gap. Germline V gives CDR1 SGHAT, CDR2 FQNNGV. This CDR3 region has 13 residues. The CDR3 region has the DNA TGTGCCAGCGGGGAGGGGATGAACACTGAAGCTTTCTTT. Its translation is CASGEGMNTEAFF.

Only a few counts were recorded for this clone. V gene TRBV18 combines with J gene TRBJ2-7; 7 bases are a match to TRBD2. V gave up 4 bases and J gave up 3 bases; unmatched junction bases: 9. The CDR3 extends over 15 amino acids. Germline assignment: CDR1 KGHSH and CDR2 LQKENI. The CDR3 region has the DNA TGTGCCAGCTCACGAGCGGGGTCGTCAGACTACGAGCAGTACTTC. Its protein product is CASSRAGSSDYEQYF.

This clone showed up just a few times. This chain joins TRBV3-1 (or the pseudogene TRBV3-2) and TRBJ2-1; 12 nucleotides agree with TRBD2. V lost 2 bases and J lost 5; bases outside the gene matches: 1. From germline, CDR1 is LGHDT and CDR2 YNNKEL (reference sequence). This CDR3 region has 15 residues. The CDR3 sequence is CASSQRTSGDNEQFF. DNA for the CDR3: TGTGCCAGCAGCCAAAGGACTAGCGGGGACAATGAGCAGTTCTTC.

The rearrangement joins TRBV5-1 to TRBJ2-1; D remains ambiguous. V was clipped by 1 base and J by 10 bases, with 6 bases between them. Per germline, CDR1 SGHRS and CDR2 YFSETQ. The CDR3 length is 11 residues. The CDR3 protein is CASSLFKEQFF. CDR3 in DNA: TGCGCCAGCAGCTTGTTCAAAGAGCAGTTCTTC.

The count of this clone is one. The genes are TRBV7-8 and TRBJ1-6, with TRBD1 matching 7 bases. Germline V gene data show CDR1 as SGHVS and CDR2 as FQNEAQ. J lost 5 bases, V lost 5 bases, and 9 bases had no gene match. This CDR3 comprises 16 residues. As DNA, the CDR3 is TGTGCCAGCAGCCCAGCGGGGACAGTCGATAATTCACCCCTCCACTTT. This gives the protein CASSPAGTVDNSPLHF. Based on the CDR3 plus reference TRBV7-8 and TRBJ1-6, the full variable domain is GAGVSQSPRYKVAKRGQDVALRCDPISGHVSLFWYQQALGQGPEFLTYFQNEAQLDKSGLPSDRFFAERPEGSVSTLKIQRTQQEDSAVYLCASSPAGTVDNSPLHFGNGTRLTVT.

The chain links TRBV18 to TRBJ2-5; D is unresolved. In germline, CDR1 is KGHSH, CDR2 LQKENI. V was clipped by 2 bases and J by 2 bases, with 6 bases between them. The CDR3 has 13 residues. CDR3 amino acids: CASSPVRQETQYF. CDR3 bases: TGTGCCAGCTCACCAGTCAGGCAAGAGACCCAGTACTTC.

This chain uses TRBV19 with TRBJ2-7, with D uncertain. The V gene's germline CDR1 is LNHDA and CDR2 SQIVND (reference sequence). This CDR3 spans 13 amino acids. V lost 4 bases, J lost 0 bases, and 7 bases lay in between. The CDR3 loop is CASSRSVSYEQYF. The DNA of the CDR3 is TGTGCCAGTAGTAGGTCGGTCTCCTACGAGCAGTACTTC.

In its sample, this clone was seen a few times. The chain recombines TRBV30 with TRBJ2-4; 9 bases align to TRBD2. With V trimmed by 0 bases and J by 13 bases, 7 bases remained unmatched. This CDR3 has 13 amino acids. The germline gives CDR1 GTSNPN, CDR2 SVGIG (reference sequence). The CDR3 sequence: CAWSVLLAGGQYF. In DNA, the CDR3 is TGTGCCTGGAGTGTATTACTAGCGGGTGGGCAGTACTTC.

CDR3 amino acids: CASSRGLAGQETQYF. The CDR3, as DNA: TGTGCCAGCAGCCGCGGACTAGCGGGACAAGAGACCCAGTACTTC. This chain uses TRBV7-2 with TRBJ2-5; 12 nucleotides align to TRBD2. The CDR3 is 15 residues long. The germline V gene encodes CDR1 SGHTA and CDR2 FQGNSA. V lost 5 bases, J lost 2 bases, and 3 bases stayed unmatched.